One sample yielded the 26 T cell receptor beta chains listed below, sequenced in a study of the immune and genomic landscape of osteosarcoma. Poor-prognosis osteosarcoma patients supplied post-treatment primary, local recurrence and metastasis tumor specimens. Data came from immunoSEQ multiplex PCR; TCRdb stores just in-frame clones and leaves some out. The sample lists thousands of clones; about two thirds were seen once. Specimen: osteosarcoma tumor tissue from the lung. These receptors were obtained from a human donor with osteosarcoma.

This clone was found once. This chain uses TRBV28 with TRBJ2-7; TRBD2 matches at 7 bases. The CDR3 sequence is 14 residues long. J lost 2 bases, V lost 8 bases, and 9 bases had no gene match. Germline assignment: CDR1 MDHEN and CDR2 SYDVKM. The CDR3 DNA reads as TGTGCCAGCGACGGTAGGCGGGGGACCTACGAGCAGTACTTC. Encoded protein: CASDGRRGTYEQYF.

This clone appeared a single time. The rearrangement uses TRBV30 and TRBJ1-1; 7 nucleotides line up with TRBD1. The CDR3 is made up of 15 amino acids. Germline V gene data show CDR1 as GTSNPN and CDR2 as SVGIG (reference sequence). The ends lost 5 bases at V and 1 base at J; junction bases unmatched: 10. As DNA, the CDR3 is TGTGCCTGGCAGGAGGGGGCGTTTACGAACACTGAAGCTTTCTTT. Translation gives CAWQEGAFTNTEAFF.

This chain joins TRBV9 and TRBJ2-1, with 12 bases lining up with TRBD2. V lost 3 bases to trimming and J lost 8 bases; unmatched junction nucleotides: 3. The CDR3 length is 14 residues. In germline, CDR1 is SGDLS, CDR2 YYNGEE. In DNA, the CDR3 is TGTGCCAGCAGCGCTAGCGGGAGGGCCGATGAGCAGTTCTTC. This gives the protein CASSASGRADEQFF.

The chain is built from TRBV5-1 and TRBJ2-1; TRBD2 agrees at 12 bases. The CDR3 sequence is 15 residues long. V shed 3 bases, J shed 7 bases, and the junction held 5 bases outside the gene matches. CDR1 is SGHRS and CDR2 is YFSETQ in the germline V gene. CDR3 residues: CASSSLAGGSNEQFF. DNA for the CDR3: TGCGCCAGCAGCTCACTAGCGGGGGGCAGTAATGAGCAGTTCTTC.

This chain connects TRBV28 to TRBJ2-7; a weak D match, TRBD2 (5 bases). This CDR3 spans 14 amino acids. Germline values: CDR1 MDHEN, CDR2 SYDVKM. Trimming shortened V by 6 bases and J by 6 bases, and 18 bases separated the two germline ends. CDR3 nucleotide sequence: TGTGCCAGCAGGACGGGATCCCGGTCGGGCGAGCAGTACTTC. It is translated as CASRTGSRSGEQYF.

The table lists this clone with a few counts. The rearrangement links TRBV29-1 to TRBJ2-7; D is ambiguous. The CDR3 is made up of 9 amino acids. Germline CDR1 SQVTM, CDR2 ANQGSEA. The V end was cut by 4 bases, the J end by 6 bases, with 4 bases between. Here the CDR3 reads CSVAREQYF. The CDR3 DNA sequence: TGCAGCGTTGCCCGCGAGCAGTACTTC.

The genes are TRBV9 and TRBJ1-2; 8 bases line up with TRBD1. The CDR3 is 17 amino acids. After removal of 4 bases from V and 2 bases from J, the junction contained 13 bases not matched to a gene. Germline CDR1 is SGDLS and CDR2 is YYNGEE. CDR3 sequence (DNA): TGTGCCAGCAGCCCATACCTCCTCGACAGGGGAAACTATGGCTACACCTTC. This encodes CASSPYLLDRGNYGYTF.

This clone appeared a few times. The chain combines TRBV9 with TRBJ1-2; D is uncertain. Germline lookup yields CDR1 SGDLS and CDR2 YYNGEE. The CDR3 runs to 15 residues. V shed 0 bases and J shed 0 bases, with 9 bases lying between them. The CDR3 reads CASSVAMAANYGYTF. CDR3 DNA: TGTGCCAGCAGCGTAGCTATGGCGGCTAACTATGGCTACACCTTC.

This chain joins TRBV7-2 and TRBJ2-2; no clear D gene. V was pared by 5 bases and J by 3 bases, with 4 bases between. The length of the CDR3 is 12 residues. Looked up from germline, CDR1 is SGHTA and CDR2 is FQGNSA. For the CDR3, the DNA is TGTGCCAGCAGCCCGGACACCGGGGAGCTGTTTTTT. This encodes CASSPDTGELFF.

This chain uses TRBV7-8 with TRBJ1-2; D is perhaps TRBD1 (5 bases). Per germline, CDR1 SGHVS and CDR2 FQNEAQ. V was shortened by 1 base and J by 5 bases, with 14 bases between the two germline ends. The CDR3 totals 15 residues. CDR3 amino acids: CASSLVETVDYGYTF. CDR3 DNA: TGTGCCAGCAGCTTAGTTGAGACAGTAGATTATGGCTACACCTTC.

V gene TRBV19 combines with J gene TRBJ2-3; no clear D. Trimming left V 5 bases short and J 2 bases short, with 17 bases between. The CDR3 consists of 16 residues. The germline CDR1 and CDR2 sequences are LNHDA and SQIVND (reference sequence). The CDR3 here is CASSGSRLGITDTQYF. In nucleotides, the CDR3 is TGTGCCAGTAGTGGGTCTAGACTTGGCATCACAGATACGCAGTATTTT.

The V call is TRBV7-2, the J call TRBJ2-1, with 7 positions matching TRBD2. With V trimmed by 2 bases and J by 0 bases, 4 bases remained unmatched. CDR1 and CDR2 from the germline V gene are SGHTA and FQGNSA. CDR3 length: 16 residues. The CDR3 nucleotides read TGTGCCAGCAGCTTAATTGGGGGGGGCTCCTACAATGAGCAGTTCTTC. This gives the protein CASSLIGGGSYNEQFF.

This chain connects TRBV18 to TRBJ1-5; D gene uncertain. Trimming cost V 2 bases and J 6 bases, with 8 bases left between them. The CDR3 is 13 residues long. CDR1 and CDR2 (germline): KGHSH, LQKENI. Here the CDR3 reads CASSPGIGQPQHF. In DNA form, the CDR3 reads TGTGCCAGCTCACCAGGGATCGGTCAGCCCCAGCATTTT.

The chain joins TRBV18 to TRBJ2-7; perhaps TRBD2 as D (5 bases). CDR3 size: 17 residues. Germline CDR1 and CDR2: KGHSH and LQKENI. V was pared by 1 base and J by 0 bases, with 16 bases between. CDR3 in DNA: TGTGCCAGCTCACCACTCTCCAATAGCGTGAGCTCCTACGAGCAGTACTTC. As protein: CASSPLSNSVSSYEQYF.

The chain uses TRBV7-2 and TRBJ1-2; TRBD1 might be the D (6 bases). Germline V CDR1 and CDR2: SGHTA, FQGNSA. The CDR3 totals 14 residues. Trimming shortened V by 4 bases and J by 5 bases, and 14 bases separated the two germline ends. This CDR3 is CASSSRDRQYGYTF. The CDR3 DNA follows: TGTGCCAGCAGCTCCCGCGACAGGCAATATGGCTACACCTTC.

The chain combines TRBV10-3 with TRBJ2-3, with TRBD2 matching over 8 bases. The CDR3 extends over 15 amino acids. J lost 4 bases, V lost 4 bases, and 7 bases had no gene match. Germline V gives CDR1 ENHRY, CDR2 SYGVKD. The CDR3 DNA is TGTGCCATCAGTGCCGGGACTAGGGGGGCAGATACGCAGTATTTT. Translation: CAISAGTRGADTQYF.

This clone has more than one count but fewer than ten. The chain combines TRBV2 with TRBJ1-1; D gene ambiguous. V was shortened by 2 bases and J by 3 bases, with 7 bases between the two germline ends. The V gene's germline CDR1 is SNHLY and CDR2 FYNNEI. This CDR3 is 13 amino acids long. The chain's CDR3 is CASSEMGYTEAFF. CDR3 DNA: TGTGCCAGCAGTGAAATGGGGTACACTGAAGCTTTCTTT.

This clone was seen only once. At one boundary the junction diverges from the germline segment, which might be a read error. The chain links TRBV7-9 to TRBJ1-2; unclear D gene. CDR1 is SEHNR, CDR2 FQNEAQ, per germline (reference sequence). The CDR3 is 14 residues long. CDR3 region: CASSPFGMGDGYTF. CDR3 in DNA: TGCGCCAGCAGCCCGTTCGGGATGGGCGATGGCTACACCTTC.

The CDR3 nucleotides read TGTGCCATCGCTCCGGGACAGGGGGCCTACGAGCAGTACTTC. Its protein is CAIAPGQGAYEQYF. The V and J genes are TRBV10-3 and TRBJ2-7; 11 bases fit TRBD1. Germline V gene data show CDR1 as ENHRY and CDR2 as SYGVKD. Germline trimming cut 8 bases from V and 2 bases from J; bases unmatched to any gene: 5. This CDR3 region has 14 residues.

The chain links TRBV10-3 to TRBJ1-4; no definite D call. This CDR3 comprises 14 residues. Deletions cut 6 bases from V and 5 bases from J, with 13 bases between. Germline V CDR1 and CDR2: ENHRY, SYGVKD. In nucleotides, the CDR3 is TGTGCCATCAGAGGTACGGGGTTCAATGAAAAACTGTTTTTT. This codes for CAIRGTGFNEKLFF.

This chain links TRBV5-5 with TRBJ2-1, with 8 bases aligning to TRBD2. Per germline, CDR1 SGHKS and CDR2 YYEKEE (reference sequence). The CDR3 covers 16 residues. The J segment lost 3 bases and the V segment lost 0 bases, leaving 5 bases of the junction unmatched. The CDR3 protein is CASSLDSGVIYNEQFF. CDR3 nucleotide sequence: TGTGCCAGCAGCTTGGATAGCGGGGTAATCTACAATGAGCAGTTCTTC. The full variable domain, rest sourced from reference TRBV5-5 and TRBJ2-1, is DAGVTQSPTHLIKTRGQQVTLRCSPISGHKSVSWYQQVLGQGPQFIFQYYEKEERGRGNFPDRFSARQFPNYSSELNVNALLLGDSALYLCASSLDSGVIYNEQFFGPGTRLTVL.

The chain couples TRBV7-3 to TRBJ2-1, with a possible D match to TRBD1 (6 bases). Trimming removed 7 bases at V and 4 bases at J, with 14 bases between. Germline-derived CDR1 and CDR2 are SGHTA and FQGTGA. The CDR3 extends over 14 amino acids. The CDR3 coding sequence is TGTGCCAGCAAACAGGGAGAAGCATACAATGAGCAGTTCTTC. Translating gives CASKQGEAYNEQFF.

The V and J genes are TRBV2 and TRBJ2-7, with unresolved D. The germline V gene encodes CDR1 SNHLY and CDR2 FYNNEI. Trimming removed 3 bases at V and 4 bases at J, with 10 bases between. There are 13 residues in the CDR3. Written as DNA, the CDR3 is TGTGCCAGCAGTGATCCCCCATTGTACGAGCAGTACTTC. Its protein product is CASSDPPLYEQYF.

The chain employs TRBV10-2 and TRBJ2-1; D unresolved. This CDR3 has 17 residues. Germline CDR1 and CDR2: WSHSY and SAAADI. V shed 6 bases and J shed 3 bases, with 21 bases lying between them. CDR3 loop: CASSTNLWVLDYNEQFF. CDR3 DNA sequence: TGCGCCAGCAGCACAAACCTATGGGTTTTAGACTACAATGAGCAGTTCTTC.

J is TRBJ2-5 and V is TRBV27, with D hard to call. Germline loops: CDR1 MNHEY, CDR2 SMNVEV (reference sequence). The CDR3 is 13 residues long. Trimming pared 7 bases from V and 3 bases from J, leaving 12 bases between. The CDR3 bases are TGTGCCAGCACCCATTTAGGAGAAGAGACCCAGTACTTC. Its translation: CASTHLGEETQYF.

In this sample, this clone turned up a few times. The chain has TRBV7-2 and TRBJ2-7; 9 nucleotides agree with TRBD2. The CDR3 totals 15 residues. J lost 4 bases, V lost 1 base, and 5 bases had no gene match. The V gene's germline CDR1 is SGHTA and CDR2 FQGNSA. Here the CDR3 reads CASSLGASGVYEQYF. DNA of the CDR3: TGTGCCAGCAGCTTAGGGGCTAGCGGGGTGTACGAGCAGTACTTC.